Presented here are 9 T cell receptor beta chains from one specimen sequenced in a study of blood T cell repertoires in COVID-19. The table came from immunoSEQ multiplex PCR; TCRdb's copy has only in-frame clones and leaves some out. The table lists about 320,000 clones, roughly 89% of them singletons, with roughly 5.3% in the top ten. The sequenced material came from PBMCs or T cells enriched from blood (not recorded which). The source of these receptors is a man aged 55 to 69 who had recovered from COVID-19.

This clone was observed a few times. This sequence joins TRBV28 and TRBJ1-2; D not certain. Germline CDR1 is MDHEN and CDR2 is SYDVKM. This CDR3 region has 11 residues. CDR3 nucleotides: TGTGGGTGCCGGTCCAACTATGGCTACACCTTC. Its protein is CGCRSNYGYTF.

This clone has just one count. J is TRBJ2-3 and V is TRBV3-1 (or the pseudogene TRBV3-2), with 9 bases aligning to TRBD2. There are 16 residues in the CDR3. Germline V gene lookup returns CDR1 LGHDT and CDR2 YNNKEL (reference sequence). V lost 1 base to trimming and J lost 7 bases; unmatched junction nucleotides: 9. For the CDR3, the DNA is TGTGCCAGCAGCCAAGTGGCGGGAGGGCTGATTAATACGCAGTATTTT. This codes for CASSQVAGGLINTQYF.

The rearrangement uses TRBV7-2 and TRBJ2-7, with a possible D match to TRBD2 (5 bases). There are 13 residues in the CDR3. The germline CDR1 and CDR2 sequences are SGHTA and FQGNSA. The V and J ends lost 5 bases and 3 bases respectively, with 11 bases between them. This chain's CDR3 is CASSLRGRYEQYF. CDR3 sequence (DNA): TGTGCCAGCAGCCTCCGGGGTCGCTACGAGCAGTACTTC.

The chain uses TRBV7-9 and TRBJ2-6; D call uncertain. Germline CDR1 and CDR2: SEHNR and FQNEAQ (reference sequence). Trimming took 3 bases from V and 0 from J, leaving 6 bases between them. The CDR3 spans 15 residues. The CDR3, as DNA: TGTGCCAGCAGCTTCGTGTCCTCTGGGGCCAACGTCCTGACTTTC. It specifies CASSFVSSGANVLTF.

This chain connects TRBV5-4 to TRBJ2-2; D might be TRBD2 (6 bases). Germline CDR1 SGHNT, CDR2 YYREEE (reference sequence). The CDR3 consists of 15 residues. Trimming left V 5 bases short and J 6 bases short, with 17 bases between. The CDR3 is CASREGGMSSGELFF. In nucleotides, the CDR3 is TGTGCCAGCAGAGAGGGCGGGATGAGCTCCGGGGAGCTGTTTTTT. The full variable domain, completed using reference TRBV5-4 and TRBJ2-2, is ETGVTQSPTHLIKTRGQQVTLRCSSQSGHNTVSWYQQALGQGPQFIFQYYREEENGRGNFPPRFSGLQFPNYSSELNVNALELDDSALYLCASREGGMSSGELFFGEGSRLTVL.

CDR3: CASSFRGRATDTQYF. The DNA for the CDR3 is TGTGCCAGCAGTTTTCGCGGGAGGGCAACAGATACGCAGTATTTT. The rearrangement joins TRBV28 to TRBJ2-3, with 9 bases fitting TRBD2. The CDR3 extends over 15 amino acids. V was pared by 3 bases and J by 3 bases, with 4 bases of the junction left unmatched. Germline CDR1 reads MDHEN; CDR2 reads SYDVKM.

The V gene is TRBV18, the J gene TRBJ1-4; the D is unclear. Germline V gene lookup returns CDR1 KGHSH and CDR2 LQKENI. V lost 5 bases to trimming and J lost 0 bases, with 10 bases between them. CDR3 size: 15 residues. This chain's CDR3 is CASSARHATNEKLFF. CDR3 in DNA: TGTGCCAGCTCAGCCAGACATGCAACTAATGAAAAACTGTTTTTT.

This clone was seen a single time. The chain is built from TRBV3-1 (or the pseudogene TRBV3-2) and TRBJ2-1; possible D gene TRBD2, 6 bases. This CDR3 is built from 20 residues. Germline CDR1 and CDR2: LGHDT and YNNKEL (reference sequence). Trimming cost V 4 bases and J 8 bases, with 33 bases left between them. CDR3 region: CASSPTPPAGYLGGTDEQFF. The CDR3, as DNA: TGTGCCAGCAGCCCTACTCCACCTGCTGGCTACCTCGGGGGTACTGATGAGCAGTTCTTC.

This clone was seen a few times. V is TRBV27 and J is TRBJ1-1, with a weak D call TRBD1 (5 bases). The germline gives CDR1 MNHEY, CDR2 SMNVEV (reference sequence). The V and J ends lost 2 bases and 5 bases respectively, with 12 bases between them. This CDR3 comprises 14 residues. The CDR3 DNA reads TGTGCCAGCAGTTTAGGGGGGTACCAAACTGAAGCTTTCTTT. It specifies CASSLGGYQTEAFF.